This record looks at one T cell receptor beta chain sequence and its context. This receptor's antigen is unknown. The sample holds no much larger clone one base away, and base qualities are not on file. Using the deep immunoSEQ assay, multiplex PCR amplified TCR CDR3 regions from genomic DNA. For each cell subset, the extracted genomic DNA was distributed evenly across all wells of several immunoSEQ 96-well plates, and each plate served as one replicate. For sorted subsets, each replicate PCR was loaded with roughly 0.2 ug genomic DNA, equivalent to 25,000 to 30,000 T cell genomes. The purified libraries were quantified using a Qubit 3.0 fluorometer, sized with a Bioanalyzer 2100, and then quantified again using the KAPA Library Quantification kit. Each immunoSEQ 96-well plate was sequenced on its own single-read 150-cycle Illumina NextSeq 550 flow cell. The authors' pipeline ran thus. Because the immunoSEQ output included only junctional sequences and no quality scores, the filtering could not be the same as the filtering used for full-length reads. To assign V/J genes and CDR3, sequences were annotated using PyIR, a Python wrapper for IgBLAST v1.9, with IMGT germline references. Reads with weak V/J assignments (E-value above 1e-6), missing CDR3, stop codons, out-of-frame junctions, or ambiguous translated residues were removed. V3J clonotypes were defined as sequences sharing an identical inferred V gene, J gene, and CDR3 amino acid sequence. The percentage overlap between two repertoires was calculated by dividing the number of shared unique clonotypes by the size of the smaller repertoire. RTK rarefaction, the Chao1 estimator, and Recon v2.1 estimates of unobserved clonotypes were used to assess repertoire richness. OLGA was used to compute generation probabilities for all TCRbeta clonotypes that the gDNA method yielded from a few donors. What TCRdb holds here is the immuneACCESS table cut down to in-frame rearrangements. Part of the clones is not present; checked against another copy, under half of the missing clones reflect an unresolved V gene, and the others are unexplained. V, J and clone size reflect that table, while D and trimming were determined from the DNA. The sample includes roughly 1,600,000 clones, with roughly 98.5% observed a single time. The top ten hold roughly 0.36% of the sample.

The donors were healthy, HIV-negative adults with no recently reported acute infections or vaccinations. Only Caucasian adults living in Nashville, Tennessee, USA were represented among the donors. CD4+ T cells were enriched through magnetic negative selection, after which naive cells were positively selected on CD45RA and the remaining negative fraction served as the memory subset. Blood was collected by leukapheresis, and PBMCs were isolated by Ficoll-Histopaque density gradient centrifugation and then cryopreserved in liquid nitrogen vapor phase. Analytical flow cytometry was used to check the purity and quantity of every magnetically sorted T cell population. Genomic DNA was isolated from every sorted fraction and measured by UV absorbance on a Nanodrop 2000c. For this chain, trimming is 5 bases at the V end and 4 bases at the J end, and the number of junction bases without a gene match is 9. Including the terminal cysteine and phenylalanine, the CDR3 comprises 15 residues. Only the CDR3 part of the read is kept: 45 bases, read in frame from the first base. CDR1 KGHSH and CDR2 LQKENI are derived from the germline V gene.

The data were obtained in a study of shared clonotypes between healthy human individuals (dated by TCRdb to about 2020). Background on the whole study: The cohort included three men and two women between 18 and 49 years of age. Different laboratories and diverse techniques were used to prepare libraries and sequence TCR repertoires, to increase sequencing depth and limit assay-specific biases. To estimate repertoire size and how much clonotype sharing occurs between individuals, the study deeply sequenced the blood TCR repertoires of roughly 5 healthy adults. Leukapheresis yielded between about 0.85 and 9.5 billion PBMCs per donor. For each donor, CD4 naive and CD4 memory were each given three plates, CD8 naive was given two plates, and CD8 memory was given one plate. Study-level results and caveats: Pairwise subsampling led to the expectation that sequencing depth would affect the degree of clonotype sharing among donors. Sampling was restricted to blood, and TCR repertoires in tissues likely differ from the TCR repertoires found in blood. About 5% of naive CD4, 3.5% of naive CD8, approximately 2% of memory CD4, and around 0.42% of memory CD8 clonotypes were shared across a few donors. The small number of donors limited the genetic and exposure-history diversity represented. Naive subsets generally had larger estimated clonotype richness than memory subsets. Even with the large sequencing depth, rarefaction of the sorted-subset datasets indicated that sequencing was incomplete. Clonotypes shared by all four sorted-subset donors showed higher generation probabilities than non-shared clonotypes.

This receptor was obtained from a young man in good health. The V and J genes are TRBV18 and TRBJ2-3; TRBD1 fits 7 bases in the junction. Sequenced input: naive CD4+ T cells sorted from blood. This sample's cell subset or site label indicates: CD45RA+ positively selected. The CDR3 region has the sequence CASSKKVQGPDTQYF. The DNA reads as follows: TGTGCCAGCTCAAAAAAGGTACAGGGGCCAGATACGCAGTATTTT.